The present TCR beta chain was sequenced within a study of blood T cell repertoires in COVID-19. This CDR3 has 13 residues. V gave up 8 bases and J gave up 7 bases; unmatched junction bases: 9. Germline CDR1 and CDR2: SNHLY and FYNNEI. Here immunoSEQ multiplex PCR was the method, and the copy in TCRdb shows in-frame clones only, minus some. There are over 130,000 clones in the sample; roughly 84% occur only once, and around 4% lies in the top ten. What was sequenced was peripheral blood. The V and J genes are TRBV2 and TRBJ2-7; 9 bases match TRBD1. The source is a woman between 55 and 75 years old with acute or convalescent COVID-19. The CDR3 here is CASRGQGLGEQYF. The CDR3 coding sequence is TGTGCCAGCCGAGGACAGGGGTTAGGGGAGCAGTACTTC.